Listed here are 23 T cell receptor beta chains from one sample, sequenced in a study of blood T cells in healthy people across ages. It was with a sample-barcoded 5' primer and a J-beta primer mix that a second PCR of roughly 7 to 12 cycles was run. TCRdb itself ran the 5' RACE reads through MiXCR, one entry per CDR3 protein. The table lists 700,000 or so distinct CDR3 sequences, approximately 22% of them singletons. The sample taken for sequencing was blood. These receptors all stem from a man in his 70s in good health.

This clonotype was observed a few times. CDR3 DNA: TGTGCCATCAGTGAGTCCCACAGAGTAGCGGACGGCTACACCTTC. Translation gives CAISESHRVADGYTF. The rearrangement links TRBV10-3 to TRBJ1-2; D gene uncertain. The germline V and J ends were trimmed by 0 bases and 8 bases, with 16 bases remaining between them. The CDR3 totals 15 residues. Germline assignment: CDR1 ENHRY and CDR2 SYGVKD.

This clonotype has more than one count but fewer than ten. V is TRBV7-9 and J is TRBJ2-7; D remains ambiguous. CDR1 is SEHNR, CDR2 FQNEAQ, per germline (reference sequence). The V gene lost 1 base and the J gene lost 2 bases, with 9 bases spanning the gap. This CDR3 is built from 14 residues. In nucleotides, the CDR3 is TGTGCCAGCAGCTTAGACTCACTCACCTACGAGCAGTACTTC. Its protein is CASSLDSLTYEQYF.

This clonotype showed up just once. V usage is TRBV7-2 and J usage is TRBJ2-3, with TRBD2 as a possible D gene (6 bases). In germline, CDR1 is SGHTA, CDR2 FQGNSA. V was cut by 3 bases and J by 3 bases, with 10 bases left in between. CDR3 length: 14 residues. The CDR3 DNA is TGTGCCAGCAGCTTGGCGCGGGAAACAGATACGCAGTATTTT. Encoded protein: CASSLARETDTQYF.

The rearrangement links TRBV5-1 to TRBJ1-1; D may be TRBD1 (5 bases). Germline V CDR1 and CDR2: SGHRS, YFSETQ. The CDR3 totals 16 residues. Trimming removed 0 bases from V and 4 bases from J, with 16 bases in between. Here the CDR3 DNA reads TGCGCCAGCAGCTTGGGGGGTGAGGGGCGGATCACTGAAGCTTTCTTT. Translated, it gives CASSLGGEGRITEAFF.

This clonotype turned up a few times. This rearrangement joins TRBV13 to TRBJ2-5; TRBD2 aligns across 7 bases. V was pared by 3 bases and J by 2 bases, with 3 bases of the junction left unmatched. Per the germline V gene, CDR1 is PRHDT and CDR2 is FYEKMQ (reference sequence). This CDR3 region has 14 residues. CDR3 nucleotides: TGTGCCAGCAGCTTTAACGGGGGGCAAGAGACCCAGTACTTC. It specifies CASSFNGGQETQYF.

The V gene is TRBV25-1, the J gene TRBJ2-1; 9 nucleotides agree with TRBD1. Trimming at V came to 8 bases and at J to 7 bases, leaving 12 bases not matched to a gene. Germline assignment: CDR1 MGHDK and CDR2 SYGVNS. This CDR3 contains 15 residues. In nucleotides, the CDR3 is TGTGCCAGCTCTACCCCCGGGACAGGGTCAAATGAGCAGTTCTTC. Translation: CASSTPGTGSNEQFF.

A note on this clonotype: The CDR3 end shows no conserved phenylalanine or tryptophan, and so a read error is likely. The chain has TRBV5-1 and TRBJ1-1; no firm D call. Germline V gives CDR1 SGHRS, CDR2 YFSETQ. CDR3 length equals 14 residues. V gave up 0 bases and J gave up 1 base, with 7 bases separating them. CDR3 in amino acids: CASSLDITNTEAFS. The DNA for the CDR3 is TGCGCCAGCAGCTTGGACATCACGAACACTGAAGCTTTCTCT.

Regarding this clonotype: At one end, the junction sequence differs from germline, possibly due to a read error. CDR3 region: CASSLVGGNTTYF. The CDR3 coding sequence is TGCGCCAGCAGCTTGGTGGGTGGAAACACCACATATTTT. This chain links TRBV5-1 with TRBJ1-3, with D hard to call. The CDR3 contains 13 residues. Germline-derived CDR1 and CDR2 are SGHRS and YFSETQ.

This rearrangement joins TRBV10-3 to TRBJ1-2; 9 bases line up with TRBD1. CDR3 length: 18 amino acids. Trimming removed 5 bases from V and 0 bases from J; junction bases left unmatched: 13. Germline V lookup: CDR1 ENHRY, CDR2 SYGVKD. CDR3 residues: CAISQTGTGLDTNYGYTF. Here the CDR3 DNA reads TGTGCCATCAGTCAAACCGGGACAGGGCTGGATACTAACTATGGCTACACCTTC.

The V gene is TRBV6-5, the J gene TRBJ1-5; maybe TRBD1 (5 bases). Trimming removed 6 bases at V and 2 bases at J, with 14 bases between. This CDR3 is built from 15 residues. Germline V CDR1 and CDR2: MNHEY, SVGAGI. CDR3 sequence (DNA): TGTGCCAGCAGGCTATCGGGGGTCGGCAATCAGCCCCAGCATTTT. Protein: CASRLSGVGNQPQHF.

The chain employs TRBV20-1 and TRBJ2-5, with no clear D. The V gene's germline CDR1 is DFQATT and CDR2 SNEGSKA (reference sequence). Between the trimmed V and J ends, which lost 0 bases and 5 bases, there was a span of 10 bases. The CDR3 runs to 13 residues. In DNA, the CDR3 is TGCAGTGCTAGAGATCCCCAAGGGGAGACCCAGTACTTC. This encodes CSARDPQGETQYF.

This clonotype was seen a handful of times. The chain couples TRBV11-2 to TRBJ2-1; 8 nucleotides match TRBD2. J gave up 2 bases and V 2 bases, and 2 bases lay outside the gene matches. Germline V gives CDR1 SGHAT, CDR2 FQNNGV. The CDR3 has 15 amino acids. The CDR3 loop reads CASSLNSGTYNEQFF. The CDR3 DNA reads TGTGCCAGCAGCTTAAATAGCGGGACCTACAATGAGCAGTTCTTC.

In its sample, this clonotype was seen a few times. V is TRBV6-6 and J is TRBJ2-5; possibly TRBD2 for D (6 bases). The DNA end lines up better with TRBJ2-1; the J call may be wrong. Germline V gene data show CDR1 as MNHNY and CDR2 as SVGAGI (reference sequence). The CDR3 is 14 amino acids. CDR3 nucleotide sequence: TGTGCCAGCAAGGTCGGAGGAGGGGTCAATGAGCAGTTCTTC. This encodes CASKVGGGVNEQFF.

As to this clonotype: The junction and the germline gene differ at one end; a read error may be behind it. The chain links TRBV5-1 to TRBJ2-3; the match to TRBD2 covers 8 bases. The CDR3 totals 16 residues. Germline lookup yields CDR1 SGHRS and CDR2 YFSETQ. The CDR3 nucleotides read TGCGCCAGCAGCTTGGCGCGGGGGGCTAGCACAAATACGCAGTATTTT. As protein: CASSLARGASTNTQYF.

The chain has TRBV3-1 and TRBJ2-1, with a tentative D call TRBD1 (5 bases). Trimming removed 3 bases from V and 10 bases from J, with 22 bases in between. From germline, CDR1 is LGHDT and CDR2 YNNKEL (reference sequence). The CDR3 contains 16 residues. CDR3 sequence (DNA): TGTGCCAGCAGCCATCTGCCTAGGGGTAGGCCCGGGGAGCAGTTCTTC. Translation gives CASSHLPRGRPGEQFF.

The chain joins TRBV12-3 or TRBV12-4 to TRBJ2-7; 13 nucleotides match TRBD2. V was pared by 5 bases and J by 5 bases, with 3 bases of the junction left unmatched. There are 14 residues in the CDR3. CDR3 protein: CASSPGTSGNEQYF. CDR3 coding DNA: TGTGCCAGCAGTCCAGGGACTAGCGGGAACGAGCAGTACTTC.

The sample holds a few counts of this clonotype. J is TRBJ1-1 and V is TRBV20-1; tentatively, D is TRBD1 (5 bases). Germline V gene data show CDR1 as DFQATT and CDR2 as SNEGSKA (reference sequence). V shed 6 bases and J shed 4 bases, with 15 bases lying between them. This CDR3 has 13 residues. CDR3: CSAVFRVSTEAFF. The CDR3 nucleotides read TGCAGTGCCGTTTTCAGGGTTAGCACTGAAGCTTTCTTT.

This clonotype was counted between two and nine times. The chain is built from TRBV5-1 and TRBJ2-5, with 8 nucleotides matching TRBD2. This CDR3 region has 15 residues. The V segment lost 4 bases and the J segment 5 bases; nucleotides outside the gene matches: 10. Germline values: CDR1 SGHRS, CDR2 YFSETQ. In DNA, the CDR3 is TGCGCCAGCAGCACCCTCAAGCGGGAGAGGGAGACCCAGTACTTC. Translated: CASSTLKRERETQYF.

This clonotype was counted ten times or more. The rearrangement uses TRBV2 and TRBJ2-6; the D call may be TRBD1 or TRBD2 (5 bases each). V was cut by 8 bases and J by 0 bases, with 8 bases left in between. Per the germline V gene, CDR1 is SNHLY and CDR2 is FYNNEI. The CDR3 has 14 amino acids. CDR3 sequence: CASPGSSGANVLTF. CDR3 nucleotide sequence: TGTGCCAGCCCAGGGAGCTCTGGGGCCAACGTCCTGACTTTC.

This clonotype has only a few counts. The CDR3 nucleotides are TGTGCCAGCGGGGACAGAAACACAGATACGCAGTATTTT. Protein product: CASGDRNTDTQYF. V is TRBV12-3 or TRBV12-4 and J is TRBJ2-3, with 7 bases aligning to TRBD1. This CDR3 has 13 amino acids. With 8 bases clipped from V and 2 bases from J, the junction kept 4 bases outside the gene matches.

This chain uses TRBV19 with TRBJ1-2; D gene uncertain. CDR3 size: 15 residues. V was pared by 3 bases and J by 6 bases, with 17 bases between. Germline loops: CDR1 LNHDA, CDR2 SQIVND (reference sequence). CDR3 bases: TGTGCCAGTAGTATTACGGTAGCCCAGGACCATGGCTACACCTTC. This encodes CASSITVAQDHGYTF.

This clonotype was seen at least ten times. The chain carries TRBV6-5 and TRBJ2-3, with a weak D call TRBD1 (5 bases). Trimming left V 6 bases short and J 2 bases short, with 9 bases between. Germline values: CDR1 MNHEY, CDR2 SVGAGI. The CDR3 runs 13 residues. The CDR3, as DNA: TGTGCCAGCAGCAGGGTGACCACAGATACGCAGTATTTT. Protein sequence: CASSRVTTDTQYF.

V and J are TRBV29-1 and TRBJ2-1, with TRBD2 matching over 10 bases. Germline V lookup: CDR1 SQVTM, CDR2 ANQGSEA. The ends lost 6 bases at V and 1 base at J; junction bases unmatched: 9. This CDR3 contains 16 residues. The CDR3 DNA reads as TGCAGCGTCGAGGGGCTAGCGGGAGTATCCTACAATGAGCAGTTCTTC. It yields the protein CSVEGLAGVSYNEQFF.